This entry concerns a single T cell receptor beta chain. Antigen unknown. All TCR cDNA molecules were individually tagged with a unique molecular identifier. TCRdb recomputed calls from the 5' RACE reads with MiXCR, one row per CDR3 protein. The table shows about 23,000 distinct CDR3 sequences, with about 6% occurring only once. This sample is part of a study of spatial heterogeneity in lung cancer. General study points: The estimate shows that only around 7% of tumor T cells were covered for alpha and around 14% for beta chains. Expanded alpha and beta TCR counts within tumors tracked tumor mutation counts.

Time point meaning: sample taken at primary tumor resection. Unsorted whole RNA of tumor, nontumor lung or frozen PBMC was sequenced. The CDR3 covers 16 residues. V gave up 5 bases and J gave up 5 bases, with 21 bases separating them. Germline lookup yields CDR1 SGHTA and CDR2 FQGNSA. Sequenced material: lung tumor tissue, taken at surgery. V is TRBV7-2 and J is TRBJ1-1, with D perhaps TRBD1 (5 bases). This TCR was recovered from a male donor with early-stage non-small cell lung cancer. The CDR3 loop is CASSPIGTSRGTEAFF. The CDR3 DNA is TGTGCCAGCAGCCCCATCGGGACTTCACGAGGTACTGAAGCTTTCTTT. The variable domain in full, completed from reference TRBV7-2 and TRBJ1-1, reads GAGVSQSPSNKVTEKGKDVELRCDPISGHTALYWYRQSLGQGLEFLIYFQGNSAPDKSGLPSDRFSAERTGGSVSTLTIQRTQQEDSAVYLCASSPIGTSRGTEAFFGQGTRLTVV.